This T cell receptor beta chain emerged from a study of lymphopenia after photon versus proton radiotherapy. Study-wide findings and caveats: After lymphocyte nadir, photon-treated repertoires showed oligoclonal expansion, especially CD8+ Temra. Survival link was tested only in deceased patients; proton benefit remains a possibility. In patients who died, overall survival fell as post-nadir TCR diversity dropped more.

To note about this clone: The antigen remains unidentified.

Method: immunoSEQ multiplex PCR; TCRdb's copy keeps in-frame clones and lacks some. The table has about 70,000 clones, over 80% seen once. The receptor's source is a man aged 80 or over with esophageal cancer. Sequences were derived from peripheral blood, sampled from a patient treated with proton-based radiotherapy.

CDR3 sequence reads: CATPGDLGTDTQYF. As DNA, the CDR3 is TGTGCCACGCCAGGGGATCTGGGAACAGATACGCAGTATTTT. This rearrangement joins TRBV30 to TRBJ2-3; D might be TRBD1 (6 bases). Trimming cost V 8 bases and J 3 bases, with 18 bases left between them. This CDR3 spans 14 amino acids. Germline loops: CDR1 GTSNPN, CDR2 SVGIG (reference sequence).